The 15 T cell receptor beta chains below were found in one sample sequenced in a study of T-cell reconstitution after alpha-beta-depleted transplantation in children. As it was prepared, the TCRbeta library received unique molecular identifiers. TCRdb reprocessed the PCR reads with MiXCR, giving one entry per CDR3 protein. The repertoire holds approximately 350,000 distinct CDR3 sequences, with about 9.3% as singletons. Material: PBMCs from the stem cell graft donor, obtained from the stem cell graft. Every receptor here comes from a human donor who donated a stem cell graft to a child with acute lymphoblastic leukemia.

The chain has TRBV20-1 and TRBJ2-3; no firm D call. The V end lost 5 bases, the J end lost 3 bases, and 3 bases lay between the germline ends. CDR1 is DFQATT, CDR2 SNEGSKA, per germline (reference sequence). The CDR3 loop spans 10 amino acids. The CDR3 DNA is TGCAGTGCTCCAACAGATACGCAGTATTTT. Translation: CSAPTDTQYF.

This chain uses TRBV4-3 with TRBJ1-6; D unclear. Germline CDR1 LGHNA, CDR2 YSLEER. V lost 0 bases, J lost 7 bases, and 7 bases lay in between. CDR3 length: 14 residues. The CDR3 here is CASSQDTANSPLHF. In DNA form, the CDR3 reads TGCGCCAGCAGCCAAGATACAGCAAATTCACCCCTCCACTTT.

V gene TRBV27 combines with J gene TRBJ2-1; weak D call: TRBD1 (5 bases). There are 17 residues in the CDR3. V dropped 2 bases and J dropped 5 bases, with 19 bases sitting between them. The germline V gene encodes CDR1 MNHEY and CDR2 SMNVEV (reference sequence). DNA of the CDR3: TGTGCCAGCAGTTTAATTTTCCCGGGTATGGGGCACAATGAGCAGTTCTTC. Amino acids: CASSLIFPGMGHNEQFF.

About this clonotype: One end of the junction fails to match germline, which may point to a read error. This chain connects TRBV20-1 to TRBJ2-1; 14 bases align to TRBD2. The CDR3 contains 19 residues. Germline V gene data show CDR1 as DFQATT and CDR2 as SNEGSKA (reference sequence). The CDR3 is CCASGGRLAGGMSYNEQFF. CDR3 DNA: TGCTGTGCTAGTGGAGGGAGACTAGCGGGAGGGATGTCGTACAATGAGCAGTTCTTC.

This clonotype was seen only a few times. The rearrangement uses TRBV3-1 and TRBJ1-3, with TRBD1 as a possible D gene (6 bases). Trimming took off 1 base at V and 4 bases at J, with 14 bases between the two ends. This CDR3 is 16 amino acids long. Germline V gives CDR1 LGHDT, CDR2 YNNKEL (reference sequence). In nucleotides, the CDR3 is TGTGCCAGCAGCCAAGTTCTCAGGGGCGCGGGAAACACCATATATTTT. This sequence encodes CASSQVLRGAGNTIYF.

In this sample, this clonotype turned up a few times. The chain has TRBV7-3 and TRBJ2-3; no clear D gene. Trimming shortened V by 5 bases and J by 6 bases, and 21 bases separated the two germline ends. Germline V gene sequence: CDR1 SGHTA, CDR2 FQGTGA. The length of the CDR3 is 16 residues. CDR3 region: CASSDGPRHPTDTQYF. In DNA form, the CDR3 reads TGTGCCAGCAGCGATGGCCCGAGGCACCCCACGGATACGCAGTATTTT. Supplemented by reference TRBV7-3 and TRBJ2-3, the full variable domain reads GAGVSQTPSNKVTEKGKYVELRCDPISGHTALYWYRQSLGQGPEFLIYFQGTGAADDSGLPNDRFFAVRPEGSVSTLKIQRTERGDSAVYLCASSDGPRHPTDTQYFGPGTRLTVL.

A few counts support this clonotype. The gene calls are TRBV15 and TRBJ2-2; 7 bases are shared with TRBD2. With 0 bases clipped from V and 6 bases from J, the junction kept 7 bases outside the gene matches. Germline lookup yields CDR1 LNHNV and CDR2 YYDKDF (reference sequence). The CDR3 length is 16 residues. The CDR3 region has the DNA TGTGCCACCAGCAGAGAGACTAGCTCAGGCCCCGGGGAGCTGTTTTTT. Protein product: CATSRETSSGPGELFF.

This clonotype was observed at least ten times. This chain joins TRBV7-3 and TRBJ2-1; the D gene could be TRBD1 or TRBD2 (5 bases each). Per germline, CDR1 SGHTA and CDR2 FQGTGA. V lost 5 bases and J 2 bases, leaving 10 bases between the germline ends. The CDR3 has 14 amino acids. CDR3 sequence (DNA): TGTGCCAGCAGCCCACTAGGGGCCTACAATGAGCAGTTCTTC. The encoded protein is CASSPLGAYNEQFF.

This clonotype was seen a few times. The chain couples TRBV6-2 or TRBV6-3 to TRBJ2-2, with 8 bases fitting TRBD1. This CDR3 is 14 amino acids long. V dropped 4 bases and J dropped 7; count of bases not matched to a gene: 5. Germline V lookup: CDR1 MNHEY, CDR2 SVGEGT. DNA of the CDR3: TGTGCCAGCAGTTTCGACAGGGGCGGCGGGGAGCTGTTTTTT. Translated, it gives CASSFDRGGGELFF.

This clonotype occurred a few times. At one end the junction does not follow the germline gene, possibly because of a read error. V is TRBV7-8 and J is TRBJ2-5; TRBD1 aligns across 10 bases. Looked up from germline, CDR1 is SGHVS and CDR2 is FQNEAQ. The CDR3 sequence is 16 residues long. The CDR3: CASSLALRTGGETQYF. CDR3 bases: TGTGCCAGCAGCTTAGCTTTAAGGACAGGGGGTGAGACCCAGTACTTT.

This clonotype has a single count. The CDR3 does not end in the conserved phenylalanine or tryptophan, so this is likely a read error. The CDR3 reads CASSSRDYREDTQYS. In nucleotides, the CDR3 is TGTGCCAGCAGCTCCCGGGACTACCGGGAAGATACGCAGTATTCT. V gene TRBV7-2 combines with J gene TRBJ2-3; 7 nucleotides agree with TRBD2. Unmatched junction bases numbered 9, after V lost 4 bases and J lost 5 bases. Germline CDR1 and CDR2: SGHTA and FQGNSA. This CDR3 is 15 amino acids long.

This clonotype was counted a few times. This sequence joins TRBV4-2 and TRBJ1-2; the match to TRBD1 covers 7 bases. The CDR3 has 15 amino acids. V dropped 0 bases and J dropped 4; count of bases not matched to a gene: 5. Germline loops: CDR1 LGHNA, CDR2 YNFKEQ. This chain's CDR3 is CASSQDRRGPYGYTF. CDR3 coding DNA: TGTGCCAGCAGCCAAGATCGGAGGGGGCCCTATGGCTACACCTTC.

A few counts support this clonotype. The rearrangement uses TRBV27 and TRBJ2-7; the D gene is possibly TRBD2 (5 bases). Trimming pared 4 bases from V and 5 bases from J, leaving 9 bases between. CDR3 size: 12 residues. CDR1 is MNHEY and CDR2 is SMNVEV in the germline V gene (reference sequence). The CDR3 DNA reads TGTGCCAGCAGTTCCGGACTGGACGAGCAGTACTTC. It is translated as CASSSGLDEQYF.

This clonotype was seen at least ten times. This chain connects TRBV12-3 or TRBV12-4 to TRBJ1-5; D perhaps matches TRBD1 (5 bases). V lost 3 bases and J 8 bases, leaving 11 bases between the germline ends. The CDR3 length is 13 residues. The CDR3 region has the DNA TGTGCCAGCAGTTTTTATCGAGGGGAGCCCCAGCATTTT. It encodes CASSFYRGEPQHF.

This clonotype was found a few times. CDR3 in DNA: TGTGCCAGCAGCCCCCCTAGCGGGAACAACACCGGGGAGCTGTTTTTT. Protein product: CASSPPSGNNTGELFF. V gene TRBV7-9 combines with J gene TRBJ2-2; TRBD2 matches at 9 bases. Trimming removed 5 bases from V and 2 bases from J; junction bases left unmatched: 6. The CDR3 runs to 16 residues. CDR1 and CDR2 (germline): SEHNR, FQNEAQ (reference sequence).